The clone carrying this T cell receptor beta chain has a count of ten or more. This sample was taken from a study of T-cell reconstitution after alpha-beta-depleted transplantation in children. The CDR3 totals 13 residues. Deletions cut 6 bases from V and 2 bases from J, with 10 bases between. Germline-derived CDR1 and CDR2 are SGHTA and FQGNSA. For TCRbeta, the library was prepared with unique molecular identifiers. TCRdb re-called the PCR reads with MiXCR, one entry per CDR3 protein. The table has hundreds of thousands of distinct CDR3 sequences, approximately 8% seen once. The chain couples TRBV7-2 to TRBJ1-1; no definite D call. The receptor was derived from a male patient between 5 and 17 years old who had a stem cell transplant for acute lymphoblastic leukemia, so the T cells may come from the graft donor. This material consisted of PBMCs, mostly from graft donor cells, taken 180 days after TCRalphabeta/CD19-depleted stem cell transplant. In DNA, the CDR3 is TGTGCCAGCAGGGAACAACAAAACACTGAAGCTTTCTTT. This codes for CASREQQNTEAFF.